This T cell receptor beta chain derives from a study of blood T cell repertoires in COVID-19. Whole-study context: Spain, Italy and the United States supplied samples that represented acute and convalescent COVID-19. The analysed material was cDNA or gDNA that came from T cells, B-cell-depleted T cells, or PBMCs.

In the study's own analysis: Scientists estimated how many nucleated cells there were by amplifying reference gene primers. TCRdb's table, derived via immunoSEQ multiplex PCR, lists solely in-frame clones and lacks some. V and J calls plus clone size are reproduced from that table; the DNA served to infer D and trimming. Among roughly 92,000 clones listed, nearly 90% were seen once. Specimen: peripheral blood. This TCR was recovered from a woman of 80 years or more with active or convalescent COVID-19.

DNA for the CDR3: TGTGCCAGCAGTGAAAGTCGACAGAACTATGGCTACACCTTC. It translates to CASSESRQNYGYTF. The chain combines TRBV2 with TRBJ1-2; weak D call: TRBD1 (5 bases). The CDR3 loop spans 14 amino acids. CDR1 SNHLY and CDR2 FYNNEI come from the germline V gene. V was cut by 2 bases and J by 2 bases, with 9 bases left in between.